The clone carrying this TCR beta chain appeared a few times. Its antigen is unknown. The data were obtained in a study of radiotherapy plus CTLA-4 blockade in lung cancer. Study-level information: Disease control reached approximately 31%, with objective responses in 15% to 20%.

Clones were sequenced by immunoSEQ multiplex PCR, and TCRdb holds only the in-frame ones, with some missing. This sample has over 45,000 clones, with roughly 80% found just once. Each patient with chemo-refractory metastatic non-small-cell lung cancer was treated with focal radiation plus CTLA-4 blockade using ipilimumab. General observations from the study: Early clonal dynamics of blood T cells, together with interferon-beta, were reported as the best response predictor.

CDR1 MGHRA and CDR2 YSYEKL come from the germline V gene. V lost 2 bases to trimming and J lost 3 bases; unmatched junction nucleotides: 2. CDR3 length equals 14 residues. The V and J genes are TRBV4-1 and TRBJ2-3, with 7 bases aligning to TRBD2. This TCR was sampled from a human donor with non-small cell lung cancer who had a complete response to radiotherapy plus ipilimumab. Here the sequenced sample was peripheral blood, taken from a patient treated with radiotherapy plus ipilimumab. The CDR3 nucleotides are TGCGCCAGCAGCCAAACGGGGGGAACAGATACGCAGTATTTT. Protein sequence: CASSQTGGTDTQYF.